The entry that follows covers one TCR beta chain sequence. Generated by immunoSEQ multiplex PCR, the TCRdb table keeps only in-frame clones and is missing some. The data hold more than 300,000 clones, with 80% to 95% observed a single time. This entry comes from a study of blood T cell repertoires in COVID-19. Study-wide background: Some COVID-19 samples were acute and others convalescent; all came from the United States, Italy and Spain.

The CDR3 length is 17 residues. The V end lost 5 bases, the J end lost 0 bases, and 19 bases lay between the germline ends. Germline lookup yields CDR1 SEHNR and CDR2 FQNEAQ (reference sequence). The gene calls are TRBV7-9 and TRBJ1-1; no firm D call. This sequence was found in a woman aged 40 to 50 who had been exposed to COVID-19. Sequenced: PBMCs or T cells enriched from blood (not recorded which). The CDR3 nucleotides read TGTGCCAGCAGCACGAGACCGGGAGGCGGAATGAACACTGAAGCTTTCTTT. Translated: CASSTRPGGGMNTEAFF.